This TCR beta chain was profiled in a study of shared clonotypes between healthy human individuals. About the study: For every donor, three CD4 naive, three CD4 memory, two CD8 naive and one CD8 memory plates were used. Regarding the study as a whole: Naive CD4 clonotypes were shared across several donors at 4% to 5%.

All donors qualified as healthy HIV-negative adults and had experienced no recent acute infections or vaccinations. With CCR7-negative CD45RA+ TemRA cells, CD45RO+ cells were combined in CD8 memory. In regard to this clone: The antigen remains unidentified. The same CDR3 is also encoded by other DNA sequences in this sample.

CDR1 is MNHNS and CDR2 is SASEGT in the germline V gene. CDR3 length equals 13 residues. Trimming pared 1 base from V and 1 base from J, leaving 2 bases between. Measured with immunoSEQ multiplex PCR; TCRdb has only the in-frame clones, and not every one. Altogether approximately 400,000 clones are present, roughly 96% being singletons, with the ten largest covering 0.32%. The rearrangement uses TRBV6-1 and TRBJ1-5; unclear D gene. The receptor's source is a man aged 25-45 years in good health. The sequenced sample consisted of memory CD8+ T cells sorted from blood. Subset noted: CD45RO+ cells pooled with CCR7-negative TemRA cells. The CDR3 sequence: CASSEGSNQPQHF. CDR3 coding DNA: TGTGCCAGCAGTGAAGGGAGCAATCAGCCCCAGCATTTT.